One and the same sample provided the 25 T cell receptor beta chains below, sequenced in a study of cytomegalovirus exposure and HLA in healthy donors (dated by TCRdb to the late 2010s). Libraries were prepared through the immunoSEQ multiplex PCR assay. A mixture of 60 forward primers for TCR Vbeta segments and 13 reverse primers for TCR Jbeta segments was used in the multiplex PCR. The table was pulled from immuneACCESS by TCRdb, which kept in-frame rearrangements only. Such tables lose some clones; where checked, under half of the loss comes from unresolved V genes, and the rest has no known cause. This sample comprises around 170,000 clones, approximately 80% of them detected only once. The top ten hold 2% to 3% of the sample. Sequenced: PBMCs. Receptor source: a woman aged 45-65 years in good health and CMV-seropositive.

The chain couples TRBV9 to TRBJ2-1; a possible D gene is TRBD2 (6 bases). The germline gives CDR1 SGDLS, CDR2 YYNGEE. The CDR3 is made up of 15 amino acids. V lost 4 bases and J 0 bases, leaving 11 bases between the germline ends. The CDR3, as DNA: TGTGCCAGCAGCATCCGGGGGAGCTCCTACAATGAGCAGTTCTTC. It codes for CASSIRGSSYNEQFF. The whole variable domain, remainder taken from reference TRBV9 and TRBJ2-1, is DSGVTQTPKHLITATGQRVTLRCSPRSGDLSVYWYQQSLDQGLQFLIQYYNGEERAKGNILERFSAQQFPDLHSELNLSSLELGDSALYFCASSIRGSSYNEQFFGPGTRLTVL.

The rearrangement uses TRBV20-1 and TRBJ1-1; D remains unclear. The ends were cut back, 4 bases at V and 2 bases at J, with 5 bases in the middle. The CDR3 spans 11 residues. Germline V lookup: CDR1 DFQATT, CDR2 SNEGSKA (reference sequence). For the CDR3, the DNA is TGCAGTGCTACAGGAAACACTGAAGCTTTCTTT. Translated: CSATGNTEAFF.

The chain employs TRBV10-3 and TRBJ2-2, with 10 bases that match TRBD2. Germline CDR1 is ENHRY and CDR2 is SYGVKD. CDR3 length equals 17 residues. Losses at the gene ends were 9 bases for V and 4 bases for J; bases not matched to a gene: 14. In nucleotides, the CDR3 is TGTGCCATGAAGCGGGGGGGCGTGAATACGGGCACCGGGGAGCTGTTTTTT. Amino acids: CAMKRGGVNTGTGELFF.

The chain uses TRBV7-6 and TRBJ2-7, with 12 bases identical to TRBD2. Germline CDR1 reads SGHVS; CDR2 reads FNYEAQ. The CDR3 is 15 amino acids. V gave up 5 bases and J gave up 3 bases; unmatched junction bases: 5. The CDR3 DNA is TGTGCCAGCAGCCCGACTAGCGGGGGAAGCTACGAGCAGTACTTC. Translation gives CASSPTSGGSYEQYF.

The J gene is TRBJ2-4, the V gene TRBV7-2; TRBD2 agrees at 12 bases. The ends lost 4 bases at V and 7 bases at J; junction bases unmatched: 5. The CDR3 is 15 amino acids. Per germline, CDR1 SGHTA and CDR2 FQGNSA. CDR3 loop: CASSSRLAGENIQYF. CDR3 nucleotide sequence: TGTGCCAGCAGCTCTAGACTAGCGGGGGAGAACATTCAGTACTTC.

The chain couples TRBV2 to TRBJ2-1; the D gene is possibly TRBD1 (6 bases). The CDR3 consists of 13 residues. Germline V lookup: CDR1 SNHLY, CDR2 FYNNEI. V lost 7 bases and J lost 6, with 13 bases in between. The CDR3 sequence: CASIPGDVNEQFF. CDR3 nucleotide sequence: TGTGCCAGCATTCCAGGGGATGTCAATGAGCAGTTCTTC.

The gene calls are TRBV2 and TRBJ2-3; maybe TRBD2 (6 bases). Trimming took off 4 bases at V and 5 bases at J, with 13 bases between the two ends. Germline V CDR1 and CDR2: SNHLY, FYNNEI. The CDR3 consists of 14 residues. Written as DNA, the CDR3 is TGTGCCAGCAGTGTGTTGCGGGGCTTAGATACGCAGTATTTT. It specifies CASSVLRGLDTQYF.

This clone was seen just once. V usage is TRBV6-6 and J usage is TRBJ2-7; TRBD1 is a possible D gene (5 bases). V was shortened by 7 bases and J by 5 bases, with 18 bases between the two germline ends. The CDR3 spans 14 residues. Germline assignment: CDR1 MNHNY and CDR2 SVGAGI (reference sequence). The CDR3 DNA reads TGTGCCAGCATGAACAGTGGGGCAGAAAACGAGCAGTACTTC. It is translated as CASMNSGAENEQYF.

The V gene is TRBV5-1, the J gene TRBJ2-5, with TRBD2 matching 8 bases. This CDR3 region has 15 residues. V dropped 0 bases and J dropped 5; count of bases not matched to a gene: 6. The germline CDR1 and CDR2 sequences are SGHRS and YFSETQ. The CDR3 bases are TGCGCCAGCAGCTTGGTCGGGGGGGCACACGAGACCCAGTACTTC. As protein: CASSLVGGAHETQYF.

This sequence joins TRBV29-1 and TRBJ2-1; 12 bases align to TRBD2. J lost 6 bases, V lost 7 bases, and 4 bases had no gene match. CDR3 length equals 13 residues. The germline V gene encodes CDR1 SQVTM and CDR2 ANQGSEA. As DNA, the CDR3 is TGCAGCGGTTCTAGCGGGGGGGCCAATGAGCAGTTCTTC. Its translation is CSGSSGGANEQFF.

This clone was seen just once. The rearrangement links TRBV2 to TRBJ2-3, with TRBD2 matching 12 bases. The CDR3 length is 18 residues. Looked up from germline, CDR1 is SNHLY and CDR2 is FYNNEI. After removal of 5 bases from V and 5 bases from J, the junction contained 14 bases not matched to a gene. This CDR3 is CASSREGASGGVRDTQYF. The CDR3 DNA follows: TGTGCCAGCAGTCGTGAGGGGGCTAGCGGGGGGGTGCGAGATACGCAGTATTTT.

The rearrangement joins TRBV19 to TRBJ1-2, with D possibly TRBD1 on 5 matching bases. The germline V gene encodes CDR1 LNHDA and CDR2 SQIVND (reference sequence). The CDR3 length is 15 residues. V was cut by 4 bases and J by 8 bases, with 20 bases left in between. The CDR3 protein is CASSNPWGDLRGYTF. DNA for the CDR3: TGTGCCAGTAGTAACCCCTGGGGGGACCTAAGGGGCTACACCTTC.

The chain has TRBV6-4 and TRBJ1-5; no clear D gene. CDR1 and CDR2 (germline): MRHNA, SNTAGT. Trimming cost V 2 bases and J 5 bases, with 7 bases left between them. The CDR3 totals 13 residues. CDR3 nucleotides: TGTGCCAGCAGTGACGAGTTGGATCAGCCCCAGCATTTT. Protein: CASSDELDQPQHF.

The V call is TRBV7-9, the J call TRBJ2-7, with 10 positions matching TRBD2. The CDR3 has 15 amino acids. Germline V gene sequence: CDR1 SEHNR, CDR2 FQNEAQ (reference sequence). V was pared by 7 bases and J by 6 bases, with 12 bases of the junction left unmatched. In DNA, the CDR3 is TGTGCCAGCAATCCCGAGCGGGGGGGCCCTCGCGAGCAGTACTTC. It encodes CASNPERGGPREQYF.

The chain is built from TRBV6-1 and TRBJ2-2; D remains ambiguous. Trimming pared 2 bases from V and 6 bases from J, leaving 13 bases between. This CDR3 spans 15 amino acids. The germline CDR1 and CDR2 sequences are MNHNS and SASEGT. For the CDR3, the DNA is TGTGCCAGCAGTGAAATACTGGTGAGAGCCGGGGAGCTGTTTTTT. It translates to CASSEILVRAGELFF.

V usage is TRBV9 and J usage is TRBJ1-2; 7 bases are a match to TRBD1. Germline CDR1 SGDLS, CDR2 YYNGEE. Trimming at V came to 3 bases and at J to 5 bases, leaving 13 bases not matched to a gene. The CDR3 extends over 16 amino acids. The CDR3 bases are TGTGCCAGCAGCGAGGACGGAGGATCAGGGGGATATGGCTACACCTTC. Protein sequence: CASSEDGGSGGYGYTF. Based on the CDR3 plus reference TRBV9 and TRBJ1-2, the full variable domain is DSGVTQTPKHLITATGQRVTLRCSPRSGDLSVYWYQQSLDQGLQFLIQYYNGEERAKGNILERFSAQQFPDLHSELNLSSLELGDSALYFCASSEDGGSGGYGYTFGSGTRLTVV.

The V and J genes are TRBV10-1 and TRBJ1-1, with 7 bases lining up with TRBD1. Per the germline V gene, CDR1 is WNHNN and CDR2 is SYGVQD (reference sequence). CDR3 size: 15 residues. V was clipped by 3 bases and J by 4 bases; unmatched bases: 8. CDR3 sequence reads: CASSEGGPTFTEAFF. CDR3 nucleotides: TGCGCCAGCAGTGAAGGGGGCCCAACCTTCACTGAAGCTTTCTTT.

The J gene is TRBJ1-5, the V gene TRBV10-2, with TRBD1 identical over 7 bases. This CDR3 spans 14 amino acids. The germline CDR1 and CDR2 sequences are WSHSY and SAAADI. Trimming took 6 bases from V and 7 from J; bases not matched to a gene: 9. CDR3 sequence reads: CASRAGGLGQPQHF. CDR3 in DNA: TGCGCCAGCAGGGCAGGGGGACTGGGGCAGCCCCAGCATTTT.

The V gene is TRBV9, the J gene TRBJ2-3; D is unresolved. The CDR3 consists of 16 residues. V was shortened by 0 bases and J by 0 bases, with 11 bases between the two germline ends. CDR1 and CDR2 (germline): SGDLS, YYNGEE. CDR3 in DNA: TGTGCCAGCAGCGTAGCCTTGCCGGGTAGCACAGATACGCAGTATTTT. This encodes CASSVALPGSTDTQYF. Full variable domain (rest looked up from reference TRBV9 and TRBJ2-3): DSGVTQTPKHLITATGQRVTLRCSPRSGDLSVYWYQQSLDQGLQFLIQYYNGEERAKGNILERFSAQQFPDLHSELNLSSLELGDSALYFCASSVALPGSTDTQYFGPGTRLTVL.

The CDR3 protein is CASGRESNSPLHF. CDR3 nucleotide sequence: TGCGCCAGCGGGCGGGAATCGAATTCACCCCTCCACTTT. V and J are TRBV5-1 and TRBJ1-6; D remains ambiguous. V was clipped by 7 bases and J by 7 bases, with 12 bases between them. This CDR3 comprises 13 residues. From germline, CDR1 is SGHRS and CDR2 YFSETQ.

J is TRBJ2-3 and V is TRBV7-8, with no clear D. The germline V gene has CDR1 SGHVS and CDR2 FQNEAQ. V lost 5 bases and J lost 6, with 15 bases in between. The CDR3 spans 14 residues. The CDR3 loop reads CASSLMLVMDTQYF. CDR3 nucleotides: TGTGCCAGCAGCCTGATGTTAGTTATGGATACGCAGTATTTT.

The genes are TRBV6-1 and TRBJ1-3; D is ambiguous. Germline loops: CDR1 MNHNS, CDR2 SASEGT. The germline V and J ends were trimmed by 2 bases and 7 bases, with 15 bases remaining between them. This CDR3 contains 15 residues. Written as DNA, the CDR3 is TGTGCCAGCAGTGAATTATCTCGAGTCGGGAACACCATATATTTT. It codes for CASSELSRVGNTIYF.

V and J are TRBV28 and TRBJ2-7, with no clear D. Trimming shortened V by 6 bases and J by 0 bases, and 12 bases separated the two germline ends. The germline V gene has CDR1 MDHEN and CDR2 SYDVKM. The CDR3 runs 14 residues. This chain's CDR3 is CASSLEAGSYEQYF. DNA of the CDR3: TGTGCCAGCAGCCTCGAGGCCGGCTCCTACGAGCAGTACTTC.

The rearrangement joins TRBV4-1 to TRBJ2-5, with a weak D call TRBD1 (5 bases). This CDR3 is 16 amino acids long. Trimming stripped 0 bases from V and 4 bases from J, with 15 bases between. Germline V lookup: CDR1 MGHRA, CDR2 YSYEKL. This CDR3 is CASSQDRAGLSETQYF. The CDR3 DNA reads as TGCGCCAGCAGCCAAGATAGGGCAGGGCTCTCAGAGACCCAGTACTTC.

The genes are TRBV7-9 and TRBJ1-1, with 8 bases matching TRBD1. V gave up 1 base and J gave up 5 bases; unmatched junction bases: 6. Germline CDR1 reads SEHNR; CDR2 reads FQNEAQ (reference sequence). The CDR3 is 15 residues long. CDR3: CASSLGTGFNTEAFF. For the CDR3, the DNA is TGTGCCAGCAGCTTAGGGACAGGGTTTAATACTGAAGCTTTCTTT. Full variable domain (missing parts from reference TRBV7-9 and TRBJ1-1): DTGVSQNPRHKITKRGQNVTFRCDPISEHNRLYWYRQTLGQGPEFLTYFQNEAQLEKSRLLSDRFSAERPKGSFSTLEIQRTEQGDSAMYLCASSLGTGFNTEAFFGQGTRLTVV.